What follows are 14 T cell receptor beta chains derived from one specimen sequenced in a study of T cell repertoires in cytomegalovirus infection. A single record per CDR3 protein comes from TCRdb applying MiXCR to the reads. The data contain around 170,000 distinct CDR3 sequences, 13% to 15% of them singletons. Sequenced material: PBMCs. These TCRs come from a human donor in good health (CMV status not recorded). Some clones in this sample may be carry-over from other donors' samples.

The rearrangement joins TRBV11-3 to TRBJ2-7; D possibly corresponds to TRBD2 (6 bases). Trimming shortened V by 5 bases and J by 2 bases, and 13 bases separated the two germline ends. The CDR3 totals 14 residues. Germline values: CDR1 SGHNT, CDR2 YENEEA. The CDR3 region has the DNA TGTGCCAGCAGCCGCGGGGTTGGACCCTACGAGCAGTACTTC. Its protein product is CASSRGVGPYEQYF.

Regarding this clonotype: Given a much more abundant clone one base away, this may be a read error. The chain couples TRBV7-6 to TRBJ2-3, with TRBD2 matching 13 bases. The CDR3 covers 19 residues. After removal of 8 bases from V and 0 bases from J, the junction contained 14 bases not matched to a gene. Germline CDR1 SGHVS, CDR2 FNYEAQ. The CDR3 sequence: CASGSLVTGLAGSTDTQYF. Here the CDR3 DNA reads TGTGCCAGCGGCTCATTAGTAACGGGACTAGCGGGGAGCACAGATACGCAGTATTTT.

This clonotype was counted a few times. The chain recombines TRBV20-1 with TRBJ2-3, with D possibly being TRBD2 (6 bases). Trimming removed 4 bases at V and 4 bases at J, with 12 bases between. Germline-derived CDR1 and CDR2 are DFQATT and SNEGSKA (reference sequence). The CDR3 spans 13 residues. CDR3: CSAKAGIADTQYF. CDR3 nucleotides: TGCAGTGCTAAGGCGGGGATCGCAGATACGCAGTATTTT.

The genes are TRBV28 and TRBJ1-4; D possibly corresponds to TRBD1 (5 bases). The germline gives CDR1 MDHEN, CDR2 SYDVKM. This CDR3 spans 14 amino acids. V lost 6 bases to trimming and J lost 8 bases, with 16 bases between them. The CDR3 region is CASSKTDGREKLFF. CDR3 bases: TGTGCCAGCAGCAAGACAGACGGAAGGGAAAAACTGTTTTTT.

At least ten counts were recorded for this clonotype. The chain carries TRBV5-6 and TRBJ1-1, with 8 bases that match TRBD1. The CDR3 totals 16 residues. CDR1 is SGHDT, CDR2 YYEEEE, per germline. V lost 5 bases and J lost 2; bases outside the gene matches: 11. This CDR3 reads CASRPFGPGGNTEAFF. The CDR3 region has the DNA TGTGCCAGCAGGCCCTTTGGCCCAGGGGGCAACACTGAAGCTTTCTTT.

V gene TRBV5-1 combines with J gene TRBJ2-7; 8 bases line up with TRBD2. This CDR3 has 15 residues. V shed 4 bases and J 2 bases; nucleotides not matched to a gene: 8. CDR1 and CDR2 from the germline V gene are SGHRS and YFSETQ. The CDR3 region is CASSPGTRSAYEQYF. In nucleotides, the CDR3 is TGCGCCAGCAGCCCCGGGACTAGATCAGCCTACGAGCAGTACTTC.

V gene TRBV29-1 combines with J gene TRBJ2-3; 9 nucleotides agree with TRBD2. Germline CDR1 SQVTM, CDR2 ANQGSEA. The J segment lost 0 bases and the V segment lost 4 bases, leaving 5 bases of the junction unmatched. This CDR3 spans 15 amino acids. Here the CDR3 reads CSVANLAGSTDTQYF. In DNA form, the CDR3 reads TGCAGCGTTGCCAATCTAGCGGGAAGCACAGATACGCAGTATTTT.

Many counts were recorded for this clonotype. CDR3 nucleotide sequence: TGTGCCAGCAGCCGTTTGAACACTGAAGCTTTCTTT. This codes for CASSRLNTEAFF. The chain combines TRBV6-2 or TRBV6-3 with TRBJ1-1; no clear D gene. The ends were cut back, 6 bases at V and 0 bases at J, with 5 bases in the middle. This CDR3 has 12 residues. CDR1 MNHEY and CDR2 SVGEGT come from the germline V gene.

The table lists this clonotype with many counts. The rearrangement links TRBV7-2 to TRBJ2-5; the match to TRBD1 covers 7 bases. After removal of 4 bases from V and 7 bases from J, the junction contained 3 bases not matched to a gene. CDR1 and CDR2 from the germline V gene are SGHTA and FQGNSA. This CDR3 has 12 amino acids. In DNA form, the CDR3 reads TGTGCCAGCAGCTCCCGGACAGGGACCCAGTACTTC. Translated, it gives CASSSRTGTQYF.

In its sample, this clonotype was seen a few times. The rearrangement uses TRBV5-1 and TRBJ2-3; 9 bases are a match to TRBD1. The CDR3 contains 15 residues. V gave up 2 bases and J gave up 5 bases; unmatched junction bases: 6. Germline CDR1 reads SGHRS; CDR2 reads YFSETQ. CDR3 DNA: TGCGCCAGCAGCTTAAACGACAGGGGGGTAGATACGCAGTATTTT. The encoded protein is CASSLNDRGVDTQYF.

The table lists this clonotype with a few counts. The chain links TRBV20-1 to TRBJ1-1, with D hard to call. V lost 6 bases and J lost 3, with 8 bases in between. The CDR3 runs to 11 residues. The germline V gene has CDR1 DFQATT and CDR2 SNEGSKA (reference sequence). CDR3 sequence (DNA): TGCAGTGCACCCCGGGACACTGAAGCTTTCTTT. Translating it yields CSAPRDTEAFF.

The chain has TRBV14 and TRBJ2-3; tentatively, D is TRBD1 (6 bases). Between the trimmed V and J ends, which lost 1 base and 3 bases, there was a span of 11 bases. This CDR3 contains 15 residues. Germline assignment: CDR1 SGHDN and CDR2 FVKESK. Here the CDR3 reads CASSQGWGRTDTQYF. CDR3 sequence (DNA): TGTGCCAGCAGCCAAGGCTGGGGGCGAACAGATACGCAGTATTTT.

This clonotype was counted many times. This rearrangement joins TRBV6-1 to TRBJ2-6; either TRBD1 or TRBD2 may fit D (6 bases each). There are 18 residues in the CDR3. Germline-derived CDR1 and CDR2 are MNHNS and SASEGT. Trimming stripped 7 bases from V and 0 bases from J, with 19 bases between. The CDR3 reads CASTTGAAVYSGANVLTF. In DNA form, the CDR3 reads TGTGCCAGCACCACGGGGGCAGCTGTCTACTCTGGGGCCAACGTCCTGACTTTC.

A single count supports this clonotype. An end of the junction differs from the germline gene, which may be a read error. V and J are TRBV6-2 or TRBV6-3 and TRBJ2-1; 8 bases line up with TRBD2. Germline values: CDR1 MNHEY, CDR2 SVGEGT. The CDR3 spans 16 residues. The CDR3 is CASSKGLAGSYNGQFF. The CDR3 DNA follows: TGTGCCAGCAGCAAAGGACTAGCCGGCTCCTACAATGGGCAGTTCTTC.